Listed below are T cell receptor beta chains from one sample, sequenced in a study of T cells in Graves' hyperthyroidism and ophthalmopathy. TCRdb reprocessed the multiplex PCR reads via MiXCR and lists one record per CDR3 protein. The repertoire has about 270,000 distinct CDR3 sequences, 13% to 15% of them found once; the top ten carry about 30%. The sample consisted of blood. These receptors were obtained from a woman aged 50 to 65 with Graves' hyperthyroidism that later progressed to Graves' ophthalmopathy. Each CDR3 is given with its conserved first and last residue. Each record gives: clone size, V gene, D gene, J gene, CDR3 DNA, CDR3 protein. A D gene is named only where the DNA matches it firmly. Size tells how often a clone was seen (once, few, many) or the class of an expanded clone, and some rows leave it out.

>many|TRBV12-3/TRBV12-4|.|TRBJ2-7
TGTGCCAGCAGTTTAGCGCTGGGGTACGAGCAGTACTTC
CASSLALGYEQYF
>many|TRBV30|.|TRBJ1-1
TGTGCCTGGAGGAGGGGGACCACTGAAGCTTTCTTT
CAWRRGTTEAFF
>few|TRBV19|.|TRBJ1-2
TGTGCCAGTAGCGAGCTTTATGGCTACACCTTC
CASSELYGYTF
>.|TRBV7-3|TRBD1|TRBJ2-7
TGTGCCAGCAGCTGGGGCCGGGACAGGGGACCCTACGAGCAGTACTTC
CASSWGRDRGPYEQYF
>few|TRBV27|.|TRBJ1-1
TGTGCCAGCATTACCGGATCTGAAGCTTTCTTT
CASITGSEAFF
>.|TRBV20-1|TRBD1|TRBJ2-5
TGCAGTGCTAGATGGACAGGCGGCCAAGAGACCCAGTACTTC
CSARWTGGQETQYF
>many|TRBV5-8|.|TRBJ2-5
TGTGCCAGCAGCTTGTGGGGGGCCTCACTGGGGACCCAGTACTTC
CASSLWGASLGTQYF
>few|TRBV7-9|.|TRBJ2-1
TGTGCCAGCAGCTTCCCCGCGACAGTCTACAATGAGCAGTTCTTC
CASSFPATVYNEQFF
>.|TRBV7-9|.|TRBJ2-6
TGTGCCAGCAGCCGTGGGGACTCTGGGGCCAACGTCCTGACTTTC
CASSRGDSGANVLTF
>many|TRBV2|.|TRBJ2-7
TGTGCCAGCAGTGAAGCTGAGCGGAGGCAGTACTTC
CASSEAERRQYF
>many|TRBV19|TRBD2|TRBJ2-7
TGTGCCAGTAGTACCTTTTTGGGGTATAGCGGGAGCTTCTACGAGCAGTACTTC
CASSTFLGYSGSFYEQYF
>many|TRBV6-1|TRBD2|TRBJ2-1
TGTGCCAGCAGTTACGGTGCTAGCGGGTGGTACAATGAGCAGTTCTTC
CASSYGASGWYNEQFF
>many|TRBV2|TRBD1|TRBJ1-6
TGTGCCAGCAGTGAGGACAGGGCTTTGGGTTCACCCCTCCACTTT
CASSEDRALGSPLHF
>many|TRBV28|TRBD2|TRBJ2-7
TGTGCCAGCAGTGGGGCGTTTAGCGGGACCTCCGAGCAGTACTTC
CASSGAFSGTSEQYF
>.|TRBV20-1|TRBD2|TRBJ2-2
TGCAGTGCTAGAGATGGTTCCGGGAGGGGCACCGGGGAGCTGTTTTTT
CSARDGSGRGTGELFF
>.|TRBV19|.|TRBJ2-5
TGTGCCAGTAGTATGCTTGGCCAAGAGACCCAGTACTTC
CASSMLGQETQYF
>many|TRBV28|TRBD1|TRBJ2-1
TGTGCCAGCAGTACGCCCGGGACAGGGGGCGGTAATGAGCAGTTCTTC
CASSTPGTGGGNEQFF
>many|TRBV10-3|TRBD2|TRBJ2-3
TGTGCCATCAGTGATCCGGCTAGCGGTAGCACAGATACGCAGTATTTT
CAISDPASGSTDTQYF
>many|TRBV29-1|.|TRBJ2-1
TGCAGCGTTCACAGGCTTGTTTCATACAATGAGCAGTTCTTC
CSVHRLVSYNEQFF
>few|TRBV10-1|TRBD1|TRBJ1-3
TGCGCCAGCAGATCAGGGGGCTCTGGAAACACCATATATTTT
CASRSGGSGNTIYF
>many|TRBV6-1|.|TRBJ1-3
TGTGCCAGCAGTGAATTGGTCTCCTCTGGAAACACCATATATTTT
CASSELVSSGNTIYF
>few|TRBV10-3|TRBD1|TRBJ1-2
TGTGCCATCAGTGAGTCAAGTAGAGGGGGACAGGGAGCTAACTATGGCTACACCTTC
CAISESSRGGQGANYGYTF
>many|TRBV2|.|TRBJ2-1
TGTGCCAGCAAAGGCGGTTACAATGAGCAGTTCTTC
CASKGGYNEQFF
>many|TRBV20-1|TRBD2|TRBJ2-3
TGCAGTGCTGACTCTCCGGGGGGAGATACGCAGTATTTT
CSADSPGGDTQYF
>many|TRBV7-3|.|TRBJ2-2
TGTGCCAGCAGCCCACCCTATAACGGGGAGCTGTTTTTT
CASSPPYNGELFF
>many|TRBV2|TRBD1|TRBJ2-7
TGTGCCAGCAGTGTTAGACAGGGGGCAGGTTACGAGCAGTACTTC
CASSVRQGAGYEQYF
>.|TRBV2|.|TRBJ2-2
TGTGCCAGCAGTCCTACTCCGACAGGCACCGGGGAGCTGTTTTTT
CASSPTPTGTGELFF
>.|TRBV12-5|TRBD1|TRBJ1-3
TGTGCTAGTGGTTTGATGAGGACAGGGGGCTTTGGAAACACCATATATTTT
CASGLMRTGGFGNTIYF
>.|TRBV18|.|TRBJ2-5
TGTGCCAGCTCTCTCCAACAGGGTATGGGAGAGACCCAGTACTTC
CASSLQQGMGETQYF
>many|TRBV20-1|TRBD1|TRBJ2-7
TGCAGTGCCCGAGTCCGGGACAGGGGATCCTACGAGCAGTACTTC
CSARVRDRGSYEQYF
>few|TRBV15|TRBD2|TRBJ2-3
TGTGCCACCAGCAGAGATGAAGGGAGCGGGAGGCCAGATACGCAGTATTTT
CATSRDEGSGRPDTQYF
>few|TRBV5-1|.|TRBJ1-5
TGCGCCAGCAGCTTGGGAGGGAATAGCAATCAGCCCCAGCATTTT
CASSLGGNSNQPQHF
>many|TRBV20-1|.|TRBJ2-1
TGCAGTGCTAGGGCGGCAGTCTCCTACAATGAGCAGTTCTTC
CSARAAVSYNEQFF